Below, one T cell receptor (beta chain) is given with its context. The data were obtained in a study of shared clonotypes between healthy human individuals. Germline values: CDR1 MNHNS, CDR2 SASEGT. The CDR3 contains 15 residues. Trimming stripped 3 bases from V and 6 bases from J, with 17 bases between. Assay used: immunoSEQ multiplex PCR; TCRdb lists only in-frame clones, some missing. The table shows about a million clones, with approximately 80% occurring only once. Sequencing was carried out using memory CD4+ T cells from PBMCs. Subset described: CD45RA-negative fraction. V usage is TRBV6-1 and J usage is TRBJ1-1; tentatively, D is TRBD1 (6 bases). The receptor comes from a man younger than 30 in good health. Some clones in this sample may be carry-over from other donors' samples. The CDR3 DNA reads TGTGCCAGCAGTGATTTACAGGGTATGGAGTCTGAAGCTTTCTTT. It is translated as CASSDLQGMESEAFF.